What follows are 8 T cell receptor beta chains derived from one specimen sequenced in a study of CD8 T cells in ankylosing spondylitis. Via MiXCR, TCRdb re-called the 5' RACE reads, giving one row per CDR3 protein. The sample holds 150,000 to 200,000 distinct CDR3 sequences, around a third seen once. Material for sequencing was synovial fluid, either unsorted or a sorted T cell fraction (not recorded which). The receptors derive from a male donor with ankylosing spondylitis.

This chain links TRBV18 with TRBJ2-7; tentative D call: TRBD1 (6 bases). Germline CDR1 is KGHSH and CDR2 is LQKENI. The V gene lost 2 bases and the J gene lost 2 bases, with 7 bases spanning the gap. CDR3 length: 13 amino acids. The CDR3 region has the DNA TGTGCCAGCTCACCAGGGGACACCTACGAGCAGTACTTC. Protein product: CASSPGDTYEQYF.

This clonotype has only a few counts. This rearrangement joins TRBV7-9 to TRBJ2-7; 7 positions agree with TRBD1. Per the germline V gene, CDR1 is SEHNR and CDR2 is FQNEAQ (reference sequence). This CDR3 spans 14 amino acids. With 5 bases clipped from V and 4 bases from J, the junction kept 8 bases outside the gene matches. The CDR3 is CASSPQGLAYEQYF. The CDR3 DNA reads TGTGCCAGCAGCCCACAGGGGCTTGCTTACGAGCAGTACTTC.

This clonotype was counted only a few times. V gene TRBV6-1 combines with J gene TRBJ1-2; weak D call: TRBD1 (6 bases). Trimming took off 5 bases at V and 5 bases at J, with 15 bases between the two ends. The V gene's germline CDR1 is MNHNS and CDR2 SASEGT. The CDR3 is 14 amino acids. DNA for the CDR3: TGTGCCAGCAGTCAAACCGGGACAAAGTATGGCTACACCTTC. This translates into CASSQTGTKYGYTF.

The CDR3 region has the DNA TGTGCCAGCAGTGCGGGGGACAGGGAAAGCTACACCTTC. This encodes CASSAGDRESYTF. This chain links TRBV2 with TRBJ1-2; 9 bases are a match to TRBD1. Germline V CDR1 and CDR2: SNHLY, FYNNEI. The CDR3 length is 13 residues. J lost 9 bases, V lost 4 bases, and 6 bases had no gene match.

The rearrangement joins TRBV6-2 or TRBV6-3 to TRBJ1-2; D gene unclear. Trimming left V 7 bases short and J 0 bases short, with 6 bases between. This CDR3 region has 12 residues. Germline V gives CDR1 MNHEY, CDR2 SVGEGT. CDR3 DNA sequence: TGTGCCAGCAAATTAACTAACTATGGCTACACCTTC. Amino acid sequence: CASKLTNYGYTF.

The chain joins TRBV20-1 to TRBJ1-1; D remains ambiguous. V lost 0 bases, J lost 0 bases, and 11 bases lay in between. CDR1 DFQATT and CDR2 SNEGSKA come from the germline V gene (reference sequence). CDR3 size: 15 residues. CDR3 region: CSARETRRLNTEAFF. CDR3 nucleotides: TGCAGTGCTAGAGAAACAAGACGGCTGAACACTGAAGCTTTCTTT.

The table lists this clonotype with many counts. The rearrangement links TRBV6-5 to TRBJ2-3; TRBD2 matches 8 bases. The germline V gene encodes CDR1 MNHEY and CDR2 SVGAGI. The CDR3 is 15 residues long. Losses at the gene ends were 3 bases for V and 2 bases for J; bases not matched to a gene: 4. The CDR3 loop is CASSYTSGYTDTQYF. DNA of the CDR3: TGTGCCAGCAGTTATACTAGCGGCTACACAGATACGCAGTATTTT.

This clonotype was seen a few times. This rearrangement joins TRBV24-1 to TRBJ2-3; D gene ambiguous. With 5 bases removed from V and 4 bases from J, the gap between germline ends came to 12 bases. Germline assignment: CDR1 KGHDR and CDR2 SFDVKD. The CDR3 consists of 14 residues. The CDR3 region is CATSGAPSADTQYF. Here the CDR3 DNA reads TGTGCCACCAGTGGGGCACCTTCCGCAGATACGCAGTATTTT.